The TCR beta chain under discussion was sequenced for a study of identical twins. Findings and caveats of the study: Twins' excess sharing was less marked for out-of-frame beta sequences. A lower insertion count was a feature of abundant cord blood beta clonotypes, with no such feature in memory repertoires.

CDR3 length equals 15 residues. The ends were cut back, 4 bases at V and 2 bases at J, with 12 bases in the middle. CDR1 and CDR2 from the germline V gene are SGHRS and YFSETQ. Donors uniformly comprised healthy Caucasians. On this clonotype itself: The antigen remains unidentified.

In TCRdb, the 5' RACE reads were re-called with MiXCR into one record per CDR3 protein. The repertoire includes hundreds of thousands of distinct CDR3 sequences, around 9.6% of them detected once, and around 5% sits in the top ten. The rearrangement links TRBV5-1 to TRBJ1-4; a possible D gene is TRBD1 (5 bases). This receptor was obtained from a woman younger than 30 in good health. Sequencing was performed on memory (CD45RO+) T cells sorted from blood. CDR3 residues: CASSRAGFTNEKLFF. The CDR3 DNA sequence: TGCGCCAGCAGCCGGGCAGGGTTCACTAATGAAAAACTGTTTTTT.